This entry features one T cell receptor beta chain sequence. Sequencing used immunoSEQ multiplex PCR; TCRdb keeps in-frame clones, though not all of them. This sample has about 230,000 clones; around 83% occur once, and the top ten carry over 0.95%. CDR1 is SGHTS and CDR2 is YDEGEE in the germline V gene. The CDR3 totals 15 residues. After removal of 0 bases from V and 3 bases from J, the junction contained 2 bases not matched to a gene. The data originate from a study of blood T cell repertoires in COVID-19. Study overall: From T cells, B-cell-depleted T cells, or PBMCs came the material, which was cDNA or gDNA.

Input material: peripheral blood. The receptor was isolated from a man aged 35 to 55 with acute or convalescent COVID-19. The chain recombines TRBV5-8 with TRBJ2-1, with 8 nucleotides matching TRBD2. CDR3 region: CASSLGLANYNEQFF. The CDR3 DNA follows: TGTGCCAGCAGCTTGGGACTAGCGAACTACAATGAGCAGTTCTTC.